The sequence of this T cell receptor (beta chain) was determined in a study of Ad26.COV2.S vaccination and SARS-CoV-2 variants. Study results and caveats: Vaccine and placebo recipients had comparable breadth of non-spike TCRs. Vaccine recipients showed a spike-specific TCR breadth that was higher than in placebo recipients.

As to treatment: roughly 20 received Ad26.COV2.S at low or high dose, single or two shots; 5 received placebo; per-sample allocation not given. Sampling was performed 63 days after the first vaccine or placebo injection. Boston hosted the donor, who was an adult aged 18-55 years. Comments on this clone: The antigen is undetermined.

The table came from immunoSEQ multiplex PCR; TCRdb's copy has only in-frame clones and leaves some out. Of over 400,000 clones in the sample, about 88% were seen once. The clonotype originates from a person aged 18 to 59 who received the Ad26.COV2.S COVID-19 vaccine or a placebo. Here the sequenced sample was peripheral blood, taken in a trial of Ad26.COV2.S vaccine versus placebo.

The CDR3 region has the DNA TGTGCCAGCAGCCGACCTAACAGGGGCAATCAGCCCCAGCATTTT. Translating it yields CASSRPNRGNQPQHF. The genes are TRBV28 and TRBJ1-5; perhaps TRBD1 as D (6 bases). Trimming removed 6 bases at V and 2 bases at J, with 14 bases between. This CDR3 has 15 residues. CDR1 is MDHEN, CDR2 SYDVKM, per germline.